This T cell receptor (beta chain) was profiled in a study of blood T cell repertoires in COVID-19. Trimming stripped 1 base from V and 2 bases from J, with 11 bases between. CDR3 length: 16 residues. Germline values: CDR1 MGHRA, CDR2 YSYEKL. This table comes from immunoSEQ multiplex PCR, and its TCRdb copy is limited to in-frame clones, with some not included. Among about 230,000 clones listed, around 78% were seen once. This TCR came from a woman between 65 and 79 years old with active or convalescent COVID-19. V usage is TRBV4-1 and J usage is TRBJ1-4, with a weak D call TRBD1 (5 bases). What was sequenced was peripheral blood. Written as DNA, the CDR3 is TGCGCCAGCAGCCAAGTACTCAGGGCGACTAATGAAAAACTGTTTTTT. This gives the protein CASSQVLRATNEKLFF.